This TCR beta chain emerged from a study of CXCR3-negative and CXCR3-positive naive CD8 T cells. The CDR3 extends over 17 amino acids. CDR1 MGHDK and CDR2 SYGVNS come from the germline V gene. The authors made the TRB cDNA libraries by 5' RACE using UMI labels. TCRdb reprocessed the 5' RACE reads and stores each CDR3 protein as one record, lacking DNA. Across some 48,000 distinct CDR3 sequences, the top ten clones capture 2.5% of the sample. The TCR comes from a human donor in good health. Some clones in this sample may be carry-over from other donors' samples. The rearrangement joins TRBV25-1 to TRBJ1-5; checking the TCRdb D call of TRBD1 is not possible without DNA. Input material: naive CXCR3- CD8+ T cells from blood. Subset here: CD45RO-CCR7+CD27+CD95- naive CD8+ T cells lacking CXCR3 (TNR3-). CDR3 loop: CASDVIPGQGSDQPQHF.